This T cell receptor (beta chain) comes out of a study of CD8+ T cells in alopecia areata. Germline V CDR1 and CDR2: SEHNR, FQNEAQ (reference sequence). The junction had 8 bases not matched to a gene; V was cut back by 5 bases and J by 5 bases. The CDR3 contains 15 residues. Study-wide points: Patients displayed less clarity in TCR sharing than mice, a finding possibly related to HLA.

Extracted RNA was reverse transcribed, and the resulting cDNA served as sequencing template. Only in-frame clones appear in the TCRdb table, and some are missing; sequencing was by immunoSEQ multiplex PCR. The sample has more than 75,000 clones; roughly two fifths are singletons. This clone was detected only once. Its cognate antigen is unknown. Sequenced input: CD4+ T cells sorted from blood. The chain links TRBV7-9 to TRBJ2-5; 10 positions match TRBD2. This clonotype originated in a human donor with alopecia areata. The CDR3, as DNA: TGTGCCAGCAGCCTCTTAGCGGGAGGAGTTGAGACCCAGTACTTC. Translation gives CASSLLAGGVETQYF.